This T cell receptor (beta chain) was recovered during a study of CD8+ T cells in alopecia areata. The study, taken as a whole, reports: Normal skin contains resident alphabeta T cells, and these are also sequenced in scalp samples. The study found higher clonality in lesional than normal scalp, especially in alopecia totalis/universalis.

About this clone: The antigen is undetermined.

The V gene lost 4 bases and the J gene lost 4 bases, with 6 bases spanning the gap. CDR3 length: 11 residues. The germline V gene encodes CDR1 SQVTM and CDR2 ANQGSEA. RNA, once extracted, was reverse transcribed into cDNA for use as the sequencing template. TCRdb keeps only in-frame clones here, not all; method: immunoSEQ multiplex PCR. The sample holds 100,000 to 150,000 clones, approximately 47% seen once. Specimen: NKG2D-low CD8+ T cells sorted from blood. This chain links TRBV29-1 with TRBJ2-3; no reliable D call. This TCR was recovered from a human donor with alopecia areata. CDR3 coding DNA: TGCAGCGTTGTGCGCTCAGATACGCAGTATTTT. This translates into CSVVRSDTQYF.